This TCR beta chain was sequenced during a study of blood T cell repertoires in COVID-19. This clone has just a few counts. V was clipped by 8 bases and J by 10 bases, with 23 bases between them. There are 14 residues in the CDR3. In germline, CDR1 is MDHEN, CDR2 SYDVKM. Here immunoSEQ multiplex PCR was the method, and the copy in TCRdb shows in-frame clones only, minus some. The sample lists some 190,000 clones, around 82% occurring once. This sequence was found in a woman older than 75 with active or convalescent COVID-19. The chain joins TRBV28 to TRBJ1-1, with D perhaps TRBD1 (6 bases). Material: peripheral blood. The CDR3 region has the DNA TGTGCCAGCCAGTTTTCGGGACAACGTCGGACAGCTTTCTTT. Translation gives CASQFSGQRRTAFF.